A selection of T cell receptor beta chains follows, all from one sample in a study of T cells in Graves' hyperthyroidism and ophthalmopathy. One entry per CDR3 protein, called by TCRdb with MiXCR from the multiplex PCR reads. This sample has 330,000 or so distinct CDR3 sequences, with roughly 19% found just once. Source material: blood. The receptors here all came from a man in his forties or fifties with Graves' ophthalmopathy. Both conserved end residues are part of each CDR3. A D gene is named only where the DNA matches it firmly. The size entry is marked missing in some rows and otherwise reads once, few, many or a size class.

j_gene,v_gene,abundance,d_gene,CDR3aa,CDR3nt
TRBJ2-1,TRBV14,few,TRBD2,CASSQDKRGGSSYNEQFF,TGTGCCAGCAGCCAAGATAAAAGAGGCGGGAGCTCCTACAATGAGCAGTTCTTC
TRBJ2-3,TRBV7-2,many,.,CASSLARVADTDTQYF,TGTGCCAGCAGCTTAGCGAGAGTAGCGGACACAGATACGCAGTATTTT
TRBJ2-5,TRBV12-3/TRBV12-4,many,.,CASSLAAGQETQYF,TGTGCCAGCAGTTTAGCGGCGGGACAAGAGACCCAGTACTTC
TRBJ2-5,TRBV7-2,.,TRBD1,CASSYDRGLGETQYF,TGTGCCAGCAGCTATGACAGGGGACTTGGAGAGACCCAGTACTTC
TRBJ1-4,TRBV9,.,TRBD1,CASSARWGTGDEKLFF,TGTGCCAGCAGCGCTCGGTGGGGGACAGGGGATGAAAAACTGTTTTTT
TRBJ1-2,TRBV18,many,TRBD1,CASSPRTGGNYGYTF,TGTGCCAGCTCACCTCGGACAGGGGGCAACTATGGCTACACCTTC
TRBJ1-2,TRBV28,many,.,CASSRMRYGYTF,TGTGCCAGCAGTCGGATGCGCTATGGCTACACCTTC
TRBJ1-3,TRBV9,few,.,CASSKRGGLLSGNTIYF,TGTGCCAGCAGCAAGCGCGGGGGACTTCTTTCTGGAAACACCATATATTTT
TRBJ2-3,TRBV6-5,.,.,CASSYLTGDTQYF,TGTGCCAGCAGTTATCTCACGGGGGATACGCAGTATTTT
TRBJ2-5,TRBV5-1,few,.,CASSFIGNEETQYF,TGCGCCAGCAGCTTTATAGGGAATGAGGAGACCCAGTACTTC
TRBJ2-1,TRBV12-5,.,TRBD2,CASGSGLAGGDEQFF,TGTGCTAGTGGTTCGGGACTAGCGGGAGGAGATGAGCAGTTCTTC
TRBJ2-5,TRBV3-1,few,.,CASSPYRTQETQYF,TGTGCCAGCAGCCCCTACAGGACTCAAGAGACCCAGTACTTC
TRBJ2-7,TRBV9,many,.,CASSVDLSYEQYF,TGTGCCAGCAGCGTAGATCTTAGTTACGAGCAGTACTTC
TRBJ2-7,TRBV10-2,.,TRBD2,CASSESLAGAYEQYF,TGCGCCAGCAGTGAGTCTTTAGCGGGTGCCTACGAGCAGTACTTC
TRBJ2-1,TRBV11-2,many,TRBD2,CASSSRRLAGGYNEQFF,TGTGCCAGCAGCTCGCGGAGACTAGCGGGGGGTTACAATGAGCAGTTCTTC
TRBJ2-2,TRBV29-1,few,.,CSALGQRSNTGELFF,TGCAGCGCCCTAGGCCAGCGGTCGAACACCGGGGAGCTGTTTTTT
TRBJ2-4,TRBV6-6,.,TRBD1,CASSYKSGGANIQYF,TGTGCCAGCAGTTACAAGTCAGGGGGTGCAAACATTCAGTACTTC
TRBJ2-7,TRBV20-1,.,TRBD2,CSASSSGRTYEQYF,TGCAGTGCTAGCTCTAGCGGGAGGACCTACGAGCAGTACTTC
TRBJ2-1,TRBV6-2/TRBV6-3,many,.,CASSYATTTDNEQFF,TGTGCCAGCAGTTACGCGACAACGACTGACAATGAGCAGTTCTTC
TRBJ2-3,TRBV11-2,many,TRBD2,CASSPSFAGGRTDTQYF,TGTGCCAGCAGCCCCTCGTTTGCGGGAGGACGCACAGATACGCAGTATTTT
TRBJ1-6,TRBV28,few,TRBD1,CASSSRKDRGRGSPLHF,TGTGCCAGCAGTTCCCGAAAGGACAGGGGGCGCGGTTCACCCCTCCACTTT
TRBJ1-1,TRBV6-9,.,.,CASSYPGGSTEAFF,TGTGCCAGCAGTTACCCCGGGGGTTCGACTGAAGCTTTCTTT
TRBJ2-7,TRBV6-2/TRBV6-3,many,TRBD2,CASSSWGTSGVEQYF,TGTGCCAGCAGTTCGTGGGGGACTAGCGGCGTGGAGCAGTACTTC
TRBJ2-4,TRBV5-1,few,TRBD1,CASSSGQGLKNIQYF,TGCGCCAGCAGCTCCGGACAGGGCTTAAAAAACATTCAGTACTTC
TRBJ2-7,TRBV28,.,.,CVSSIRIGGPYEQYF,TGTGTCAGCAGCATTAGGATAGGGGGTCCCTACGAGCAGTACTTC
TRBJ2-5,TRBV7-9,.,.,CASSLAGGAAQYF,TGTGCCAGCAGCTTAGCTGGGGGCGCGGCCCAGTACTTC
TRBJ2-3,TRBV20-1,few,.,CSARAPRRSTDTQYF,TGCAGTGCTAGAGCCCCGAGAAGGAGCACAGATACGCAGTATTTT
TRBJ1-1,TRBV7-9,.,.,CASSQAGGNTEAFF,TGTGCCAGCAGCCAAGCCGGGGGAAACACTGAAGCTTTCTTT
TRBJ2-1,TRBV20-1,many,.,CSAREAGHRYNEQFF,TGCAGTGCTAGAGAGGCGGGACACCGTTACAATGAGCAGTTCTTC
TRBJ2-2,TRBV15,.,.,CATSRGRQRNTGELFF,TGTGCCACCAGCAGAGGTAGACAGAGAAACACCGGGGAGCTGTTTTTT
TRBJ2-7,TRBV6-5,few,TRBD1,CASSYGQGGSYEQYF,TGTGCCAGCAGTTACGGACAGGGGGGATCCTACGAGCAGTACTTC
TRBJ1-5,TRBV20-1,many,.,CSARDAGSSNQPQHF,TGCAGTGCTAGAGATGCAGGGTCAAGCAATCAGCCCCAGCATTTT
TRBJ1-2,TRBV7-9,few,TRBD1,CASMPLGTGFFIGYTF,TGTGCCAGCATGCCCTTGGGGACAGGGTTTTTTATTGGCTACACCTTC
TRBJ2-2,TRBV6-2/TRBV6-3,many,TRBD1,CASSYDRGPNTGELFF,TGTGCCAGCAGTTACGACAGGGGGCCAAACACCGGGGAGCTGTTTTTT
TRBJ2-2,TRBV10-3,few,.,CAIRRLGNTGELFF,TGTGCCATCAGGAGACTAGGGAACACCGGGGAGCTGTTTTTT
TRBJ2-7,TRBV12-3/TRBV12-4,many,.,CASSTGTPTYEQYF,TGTGCCAGCAGCACCGGGACTCCTACCTACGAGCAGTACTTC
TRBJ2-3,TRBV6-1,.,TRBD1,CASRRTGSTDTQYF,TGTGCCAGCAGGAGGACAGGTAGCACAGATACGCAGTATTTT
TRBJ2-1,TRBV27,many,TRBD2,CASRGLAENNEQFF,TGTGCCAGCAGGGGACTAGCGGAGAACAATGAGCAGTTCTTC
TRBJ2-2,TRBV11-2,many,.,CASSPQTLGGELFF,TGTGCCAGCAGCCCCCAGACCCTCGGCGGGGAGCTGTTTTTT
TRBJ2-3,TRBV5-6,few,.,CASSFRVRDTQYF,TGTGCCAGCAGCTTCAGGGTGAGAGATACGCAGTATTTT
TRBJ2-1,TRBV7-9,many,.,CASSPRRTLTVPALELHNEQFF,TGTGCCAGCAGCCCGCGCAGGACACTTACCGTACCAGCTTTGGAGCTTCATAATGAGCAGTTCTTC
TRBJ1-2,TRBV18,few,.,CASSPSGGEGYTF,TGTGCCAGCTCGCCGAGCGGAGGGGAAGGCTACACCTTC
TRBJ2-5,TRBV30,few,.,CAWGGQYF,TGTGCCTGGGGAGGCCAGTACTTC
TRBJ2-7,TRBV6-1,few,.,CASSNNYEQYF,TGTGCCAGCAGTAACAACTACGAGCAGTACTTC
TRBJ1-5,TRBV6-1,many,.,CASSFIPGRSSNQPQHF,TGTGCCAGCAGTTTTATTCCGGGACGGAGTAGCAATCAGCCCCAGCATTTT
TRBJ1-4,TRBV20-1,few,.,CSATGADEKLFF,TGCAGTGCTACAGGGGCGGACGAAAAACTGTTTTTT
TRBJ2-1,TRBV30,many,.,CAWSVTQLEQFF,TGTGCCTGGAGTGTAACCCAACTTGAGCAGTTCTTC
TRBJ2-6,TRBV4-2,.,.,CASSLHLRGGTGANVLTF,TGTGCCAGCAGCCTTCATCTTAGGGGGGGGACGGGGGCCAACGTCCTGACTTTC
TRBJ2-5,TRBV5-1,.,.,CASSLSTAPSETQYF,TGCGCCAGCAGCTTATCAACTGCCCCCTCGGAGACCCAGTACTTC
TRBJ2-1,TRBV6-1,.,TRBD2,CASSPEGSGRTGPYNEQFF,TGTGCCAGCAGTCCCGAGGGTAGCGGGAGAACAGGCCCCTACAATGAGCAGTTCTTC
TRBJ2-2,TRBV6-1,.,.,CASSYLIQDTGELFF,TGTGCCAGCAGTTACCTTATACAGGACACCGGGGAGCTGTTTTTT
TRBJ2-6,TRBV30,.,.,CAWSVGGAGANVLTF,TGTGCCTGGAGTGTAGGAGGGGCTGGGGCCAACGTCCTGACTTTC
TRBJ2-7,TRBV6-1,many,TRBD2,CASSSPGTSGKEQYF,TGTGCCAGCAGTTCCCCCGGGACTAGCGGGAAGGAGCAGTACTTC
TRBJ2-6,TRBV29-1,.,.,CSVGGHAGANALTF,TGCAGCGTGGGCGGACATGCTGGGGCCAACGCCCTGACTTTC
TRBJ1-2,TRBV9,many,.,CASSLRTTDGYTF,TGTGCCAGCAGCTTGCGGACGACCGATGGCTACACCTTC
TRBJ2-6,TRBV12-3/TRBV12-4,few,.,CASSLGANVLTF,TGTGCCAGCAGTTTAGGGGCCAACGTCCTGACTTTC
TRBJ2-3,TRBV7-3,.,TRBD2,CASSPTSTSTDTQYF,TGTGCCAGCAGCCCGACTAGCACTAGCACAGATACGCAGTATTTT